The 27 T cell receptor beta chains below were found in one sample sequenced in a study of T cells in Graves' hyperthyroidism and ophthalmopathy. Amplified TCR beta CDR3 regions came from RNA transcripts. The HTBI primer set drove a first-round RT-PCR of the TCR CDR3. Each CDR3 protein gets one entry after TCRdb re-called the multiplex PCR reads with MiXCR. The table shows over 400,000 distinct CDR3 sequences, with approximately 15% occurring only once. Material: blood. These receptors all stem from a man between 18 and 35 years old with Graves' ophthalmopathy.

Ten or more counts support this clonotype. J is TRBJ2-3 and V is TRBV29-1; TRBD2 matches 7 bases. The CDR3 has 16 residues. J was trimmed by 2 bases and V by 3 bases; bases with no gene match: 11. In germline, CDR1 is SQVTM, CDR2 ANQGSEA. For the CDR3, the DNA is TGCAGCGTTGAGGTTGGGCTAGCGGACTTCACAGATACGCAGTATTTT. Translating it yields CSVEVGLADFTDTQYF.

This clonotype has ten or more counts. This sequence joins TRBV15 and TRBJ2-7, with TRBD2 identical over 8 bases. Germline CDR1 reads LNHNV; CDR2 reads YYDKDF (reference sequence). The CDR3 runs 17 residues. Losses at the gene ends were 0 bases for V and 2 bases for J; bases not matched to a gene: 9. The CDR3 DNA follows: TGTGCCACCAGCAGAGATCTTAGCGGGATAATACCCTACGAGCAGTACTTC. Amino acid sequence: CATSRDLSGIIPYEQYF.

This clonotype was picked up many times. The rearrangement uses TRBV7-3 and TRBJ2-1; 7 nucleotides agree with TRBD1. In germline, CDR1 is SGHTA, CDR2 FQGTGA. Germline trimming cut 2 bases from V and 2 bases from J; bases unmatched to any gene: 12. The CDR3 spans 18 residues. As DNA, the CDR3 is TGTGCCAGCAGCTTACAAGGCAGGGGGTCTTCTCCCTACAATGAGCAGTTCTTC. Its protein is CASSLQGRGSSPYNEQFF.

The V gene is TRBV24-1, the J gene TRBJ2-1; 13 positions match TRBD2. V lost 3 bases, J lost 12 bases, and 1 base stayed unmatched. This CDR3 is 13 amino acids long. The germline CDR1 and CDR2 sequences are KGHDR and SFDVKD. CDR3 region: CATSDRLAGGQFF. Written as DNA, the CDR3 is TGTGCCACCAGTGATCGACTAGCGGGGGGGCAGTTCTTC.

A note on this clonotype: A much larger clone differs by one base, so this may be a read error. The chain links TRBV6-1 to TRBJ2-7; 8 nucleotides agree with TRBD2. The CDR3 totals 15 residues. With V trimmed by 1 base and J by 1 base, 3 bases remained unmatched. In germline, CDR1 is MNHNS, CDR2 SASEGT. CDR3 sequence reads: CASSEETSGSYEQYF. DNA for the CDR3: TGTGCCAGCAGTGAAGAAACTAGCGGTTCCTACGAGCAGTACTTC.

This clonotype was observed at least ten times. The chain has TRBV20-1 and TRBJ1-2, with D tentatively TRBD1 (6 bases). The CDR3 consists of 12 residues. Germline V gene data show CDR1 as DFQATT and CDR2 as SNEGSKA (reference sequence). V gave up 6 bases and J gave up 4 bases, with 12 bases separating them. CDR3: CSAHRVFYGYTF. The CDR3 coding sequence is TGCAGTGCACACAGGGTTTTCTATGGCTACACCTTC.

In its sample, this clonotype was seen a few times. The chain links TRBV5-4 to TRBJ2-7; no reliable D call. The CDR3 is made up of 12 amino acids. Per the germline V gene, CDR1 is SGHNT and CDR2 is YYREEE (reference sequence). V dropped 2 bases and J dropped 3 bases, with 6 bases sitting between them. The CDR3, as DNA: TGTGCCAGCAGCTTTCCCAACTACGAGCAGTACTTC. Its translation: CASSFPNYEQYF. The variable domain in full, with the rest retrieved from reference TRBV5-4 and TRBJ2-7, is ETGVTQSPTHLIKTRGQQVTLRCSSQSGHNTVSWYQQALGQGPQFIFQYYREEENGRGNFPPRFSGLQFPNYSSELNVNALELDDSALYLCASSFPNYEQYFGPGTRLTVT.

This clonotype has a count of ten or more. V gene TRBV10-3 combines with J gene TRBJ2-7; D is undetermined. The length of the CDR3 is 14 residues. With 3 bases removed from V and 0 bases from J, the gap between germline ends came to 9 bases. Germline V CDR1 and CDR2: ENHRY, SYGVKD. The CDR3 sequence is CAISDPSVSYEQYF. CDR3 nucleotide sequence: TGTGCCATCAGTGATCCGTCGGTCTCCTACGAGCAGTACTTC.

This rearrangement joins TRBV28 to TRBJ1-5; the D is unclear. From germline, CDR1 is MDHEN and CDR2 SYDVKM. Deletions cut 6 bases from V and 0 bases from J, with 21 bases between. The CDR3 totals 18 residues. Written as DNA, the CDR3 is TGTGCCAGCAGAATGGACGGACGCACTACCTATAGCAATCAGCCCCAGCATTTT. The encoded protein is CASRMDGRTTYSNQPQHF.

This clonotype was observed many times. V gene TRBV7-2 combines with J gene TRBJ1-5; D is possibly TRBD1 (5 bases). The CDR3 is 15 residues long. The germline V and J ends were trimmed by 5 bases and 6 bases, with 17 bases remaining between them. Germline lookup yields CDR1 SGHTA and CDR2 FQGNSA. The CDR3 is CASSVRWGVGQPQHF. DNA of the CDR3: TGTGCCAGCAGCGTACGGTGGGGGGTGGGTCAGCCCCAGCATTTT.

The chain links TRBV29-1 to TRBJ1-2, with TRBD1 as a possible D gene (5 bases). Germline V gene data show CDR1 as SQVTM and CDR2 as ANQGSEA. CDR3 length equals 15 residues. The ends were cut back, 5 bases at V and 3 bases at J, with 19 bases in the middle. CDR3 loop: CSVQQSGGLDYGYTF. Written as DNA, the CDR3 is TGCAGCGTTCAACAAAGTGGGGGTCTTGACTATGGCTACACCTTC. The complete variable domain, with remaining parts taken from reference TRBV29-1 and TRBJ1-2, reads SAVISQKPSRDICQRGTSLTIQCQVDSQVTMMFWYRQQPGQSLTLIATANQGSEATYESGFVIDKFPISRPNLTFSTLTVSNMSPEDSSIYLCSVQQSGGLDYGYTFGSGTRLTVV.

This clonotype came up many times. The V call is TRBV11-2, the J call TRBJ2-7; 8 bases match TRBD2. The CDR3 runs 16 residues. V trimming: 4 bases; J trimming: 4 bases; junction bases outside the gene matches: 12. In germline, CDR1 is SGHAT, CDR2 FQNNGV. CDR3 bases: TGTGCCAGCAGCTCCAATCGAGCGGGAGAGGGGTACGAGCAGTACTTC. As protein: CASSSNRAGEGYEQYF.

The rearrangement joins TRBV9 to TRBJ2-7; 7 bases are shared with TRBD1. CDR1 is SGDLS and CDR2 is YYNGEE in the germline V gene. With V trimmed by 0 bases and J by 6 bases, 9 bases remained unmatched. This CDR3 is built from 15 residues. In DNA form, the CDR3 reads TGTGCCAGCAGCGTAGAGGGCGACAGGGTAAGCGAGCAGTACTTC. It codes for CASSVEGDRVSEQYF.

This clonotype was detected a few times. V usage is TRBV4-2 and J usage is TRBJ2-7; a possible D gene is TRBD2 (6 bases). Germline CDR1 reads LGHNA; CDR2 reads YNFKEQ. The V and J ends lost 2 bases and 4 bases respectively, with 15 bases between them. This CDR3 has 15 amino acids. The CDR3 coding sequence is TGTGCCAGCAGCCAACCTGGGGCTAGCGAGTACGAGCAGTACTTC. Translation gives CASSQPGASEYEQYF.

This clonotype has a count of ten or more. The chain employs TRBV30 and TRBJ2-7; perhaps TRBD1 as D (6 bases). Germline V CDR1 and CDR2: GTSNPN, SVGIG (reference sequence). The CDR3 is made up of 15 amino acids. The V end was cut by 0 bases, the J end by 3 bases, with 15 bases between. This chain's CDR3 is CAWSVVGQPYYEQYF. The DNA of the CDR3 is TGTGCCTGGAGTGTAGTAGGACAGCCATACTACGAGCAGTACTTC.

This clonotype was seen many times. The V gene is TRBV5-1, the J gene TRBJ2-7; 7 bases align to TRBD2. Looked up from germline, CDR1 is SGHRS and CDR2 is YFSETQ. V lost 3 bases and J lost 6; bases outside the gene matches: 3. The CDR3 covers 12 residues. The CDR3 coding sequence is TGCGCCAGCAGCTGGGGGGGTTCCGAGCAGTACTTC. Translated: CASSWGGSEQYF.

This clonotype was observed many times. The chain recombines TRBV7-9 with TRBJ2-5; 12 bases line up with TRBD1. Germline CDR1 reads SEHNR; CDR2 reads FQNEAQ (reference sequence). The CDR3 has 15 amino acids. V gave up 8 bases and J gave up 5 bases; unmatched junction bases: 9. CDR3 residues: CASSSGTGGSETQYF. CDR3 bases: TGTGCCAGCTCATCCGGGACAGGGGGCTCGGAGACCCAGTACTTC. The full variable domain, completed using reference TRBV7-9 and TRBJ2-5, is DTGVSQNPRHKITKRGQNVTFRCDPISEHNRLYWYRQTLGQGPEFLTYFQNEAQLEKSRLLSDRFSAERPKGSFSTLEIQRTEQGDSAMYLCASSSGTGGSETQYFGPGTRLLVL.

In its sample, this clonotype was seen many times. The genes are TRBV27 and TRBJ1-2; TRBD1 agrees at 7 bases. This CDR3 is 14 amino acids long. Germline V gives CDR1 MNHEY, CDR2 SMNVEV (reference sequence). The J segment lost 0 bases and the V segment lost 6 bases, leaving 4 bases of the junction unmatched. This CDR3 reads CASREQGSNYGYTF. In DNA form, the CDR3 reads TGTGCCAGCAGGGAACAGGGGTCTAACTATGGCTACACCTTC.

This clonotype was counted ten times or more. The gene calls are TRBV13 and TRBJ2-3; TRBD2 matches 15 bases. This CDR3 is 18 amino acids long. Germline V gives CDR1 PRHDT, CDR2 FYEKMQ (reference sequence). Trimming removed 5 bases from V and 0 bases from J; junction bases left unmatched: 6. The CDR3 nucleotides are TGTGCCAGCAGCACCCGGACTAGCGGGGGGGCGAGCACAGATACGCAGTATTTT. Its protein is CASSTRTSGGASTDTQYF.

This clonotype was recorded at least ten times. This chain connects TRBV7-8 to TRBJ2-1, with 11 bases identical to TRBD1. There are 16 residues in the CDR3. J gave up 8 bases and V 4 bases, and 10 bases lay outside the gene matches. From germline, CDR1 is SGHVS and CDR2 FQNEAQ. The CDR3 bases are TGTGCCAGCAGCTCCAACCCCCGGACAGGGGGCTATGAGCAGTTCTTC. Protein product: CASSSNPRTGGYEQFF.

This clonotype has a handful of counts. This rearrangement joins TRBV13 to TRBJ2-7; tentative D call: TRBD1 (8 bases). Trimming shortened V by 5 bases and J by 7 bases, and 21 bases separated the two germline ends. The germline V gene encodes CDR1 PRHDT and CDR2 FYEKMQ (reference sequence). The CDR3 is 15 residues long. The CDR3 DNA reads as TGTGCCAGCAGCCCGAGCGGGGCCTACAGGGGGGAGCAGTACTTC. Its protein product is CASSPSGAYRGEQYF. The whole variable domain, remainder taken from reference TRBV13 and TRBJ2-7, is AAGVIQSPRHLIKEKRETATLKCYPIPRHDTVYWYQQGPGQDPQFLISFYEKMQSDKGSIPDRFSAQQFSDYHSELNMSSLELGDSALYFCASSPSGAYRGEQYFGPGTRLTVT.

The CDR3 sequence: CSAPGQGEAGANVLTF. CDR3 DNA sequence: TGCAGTGCTCCTGGGCAGGGGGAAGCTGGGGCCAACGTCCTGACTTTC. The chain has TRBV20-1 and TRBJ2-6, with TRBD1 matching 7 bases. Germline lookup yields CDR1 DFQATT and CDR2 SNEGSKA (reference sequence). V was clipped by 5 bases and J by 2 bases; unmatched bases: 9. This CDR3 comprises 16 residues.

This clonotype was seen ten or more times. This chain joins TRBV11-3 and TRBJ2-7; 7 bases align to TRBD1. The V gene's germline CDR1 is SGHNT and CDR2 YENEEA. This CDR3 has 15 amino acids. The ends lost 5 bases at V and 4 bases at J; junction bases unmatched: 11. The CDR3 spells CASSPRGQTGYEQYF. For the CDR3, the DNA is TGTGCCAGCAGCCCCCGAGGGCAGACAGGGTACGAGCAGTACTTC.

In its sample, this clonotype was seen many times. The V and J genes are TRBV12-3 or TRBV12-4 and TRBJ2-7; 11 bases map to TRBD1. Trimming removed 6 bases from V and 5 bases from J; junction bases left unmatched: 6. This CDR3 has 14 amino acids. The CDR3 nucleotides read TGTGCCAGCAGAGGGACAGGGGGGGTCCACGAGCAGTACTTC. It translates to CASRGTGGVHEQYF.

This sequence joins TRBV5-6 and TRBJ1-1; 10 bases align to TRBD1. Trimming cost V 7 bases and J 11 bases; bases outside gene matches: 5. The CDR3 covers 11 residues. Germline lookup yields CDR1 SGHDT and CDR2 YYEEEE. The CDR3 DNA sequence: TGTGCCAGCGCCGGGACAGGGGACGCTTTCTTT. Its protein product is CASAGTGDAFF.

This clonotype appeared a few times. As DNA, the CDR3 is TGCAGTGCTATCCCGCTAGCGGGAGCCAGCACAGATACGCAGTATTTT. Its protein is CSAIPLAGASTDTQYF. The chain links TRBV20-1 to TRBJ2-3; TRBD2 aligns across 10 bases. The CDR3 has 16 amino acids. Losses at the gene ends were 4 bases for V and 0 bases for J; bases not matched to a gene: 7. Germline CDR1 and CDR2: DFQATT and SNEGSKA (reference sequence).

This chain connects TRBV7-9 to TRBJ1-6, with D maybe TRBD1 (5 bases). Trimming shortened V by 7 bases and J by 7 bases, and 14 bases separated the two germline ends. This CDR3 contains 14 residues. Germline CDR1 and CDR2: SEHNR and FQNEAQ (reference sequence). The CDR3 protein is CASIPGHLNSPLHF. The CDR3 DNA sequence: TGTGCCAGCATCCCGGGGCACCTCAATTCACCCCTCCACTTT.